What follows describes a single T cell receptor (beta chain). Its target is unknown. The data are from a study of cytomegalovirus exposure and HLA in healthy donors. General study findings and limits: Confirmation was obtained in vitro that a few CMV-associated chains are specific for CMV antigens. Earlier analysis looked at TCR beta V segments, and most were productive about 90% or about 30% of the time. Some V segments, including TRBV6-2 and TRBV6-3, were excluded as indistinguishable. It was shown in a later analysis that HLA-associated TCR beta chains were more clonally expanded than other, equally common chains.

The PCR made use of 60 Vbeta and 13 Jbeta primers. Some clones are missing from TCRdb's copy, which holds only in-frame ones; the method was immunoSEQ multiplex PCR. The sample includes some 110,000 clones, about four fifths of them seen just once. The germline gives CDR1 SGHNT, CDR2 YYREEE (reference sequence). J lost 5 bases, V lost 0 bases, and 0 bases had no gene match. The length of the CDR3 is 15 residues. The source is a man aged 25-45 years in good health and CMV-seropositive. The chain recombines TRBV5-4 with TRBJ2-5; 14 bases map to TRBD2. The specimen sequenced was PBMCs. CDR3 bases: TGTGCCAGCAGCTTGGGACTAGCGGGGGGGGAGACCCAGTACTTC. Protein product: CASSLGLAGGETQYF.